This TCR beta chain is drawn from a study of PD-1 blockade in mismatch repair-deficient tumors. TCRdb's copy holds only in-frame clones and misses some; the assay was immunoSEQ multiplex PCR. The repertoire holds about 68,000 clones, with around four fifths as singletons. Germline-derived CDR1 and CDR2 are SQVTM and ANQGSEA. CDR3 size: 13 residues. Trimming took off 6 bases at V and 4 bases at J, with 15 bases between the two ends. The genes are TRBV29-1 and TRBJ2-5; D perhaps matches TRBD1 (6 bases). The receptor was derived from an adult with mismatch repair-deficient cancer. The sequencing here drew on peripheral blood, taken 2 weeks after starting pembrolizumab. The CDR3 nucleotides are TGCAGCGTGTTCGCAGGGGACCCAGAGACCCAGTACTTC. This gives the protein CSVFAGDPETQYF.